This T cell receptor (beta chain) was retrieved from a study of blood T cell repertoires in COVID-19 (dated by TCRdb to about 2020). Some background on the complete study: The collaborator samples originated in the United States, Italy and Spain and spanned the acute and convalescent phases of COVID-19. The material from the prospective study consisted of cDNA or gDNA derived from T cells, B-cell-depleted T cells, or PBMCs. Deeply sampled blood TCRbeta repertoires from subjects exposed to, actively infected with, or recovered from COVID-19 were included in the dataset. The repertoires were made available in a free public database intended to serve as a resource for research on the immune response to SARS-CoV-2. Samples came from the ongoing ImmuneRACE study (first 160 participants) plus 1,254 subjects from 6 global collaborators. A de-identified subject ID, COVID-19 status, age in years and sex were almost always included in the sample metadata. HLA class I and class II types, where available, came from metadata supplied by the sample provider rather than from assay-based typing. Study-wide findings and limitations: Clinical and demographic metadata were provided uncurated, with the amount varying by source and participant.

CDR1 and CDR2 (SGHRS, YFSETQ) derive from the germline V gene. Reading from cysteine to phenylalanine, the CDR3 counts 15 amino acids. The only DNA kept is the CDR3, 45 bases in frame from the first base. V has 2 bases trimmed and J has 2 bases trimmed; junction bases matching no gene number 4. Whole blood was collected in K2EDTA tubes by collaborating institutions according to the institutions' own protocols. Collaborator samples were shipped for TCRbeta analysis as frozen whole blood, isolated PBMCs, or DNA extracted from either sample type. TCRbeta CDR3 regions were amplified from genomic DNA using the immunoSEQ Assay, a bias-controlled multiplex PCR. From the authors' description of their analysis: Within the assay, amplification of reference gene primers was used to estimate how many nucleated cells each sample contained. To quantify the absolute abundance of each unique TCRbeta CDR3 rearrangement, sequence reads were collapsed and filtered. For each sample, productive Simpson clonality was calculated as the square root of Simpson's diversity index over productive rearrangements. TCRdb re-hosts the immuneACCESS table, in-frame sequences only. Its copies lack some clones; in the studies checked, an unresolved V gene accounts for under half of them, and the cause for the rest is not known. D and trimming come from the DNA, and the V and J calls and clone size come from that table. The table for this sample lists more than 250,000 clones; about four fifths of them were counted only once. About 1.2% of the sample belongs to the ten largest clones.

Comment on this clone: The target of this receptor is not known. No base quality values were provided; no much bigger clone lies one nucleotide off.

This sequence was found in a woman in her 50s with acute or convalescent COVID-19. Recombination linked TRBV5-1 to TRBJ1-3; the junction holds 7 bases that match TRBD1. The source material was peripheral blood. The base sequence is TGCGCCAGCAGCTTAACTACAGGGGCTGGAAACACCATATATTTT. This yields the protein CASSLTTGAGNTIYF.